A selection of T cell receptor beta chains follows, all from one sample in a study of cytomegalovirus exposure and HLA in healthy donors. Some clones are missing from TCRdb's copy, which holds only in-frame ones; the method was immunoSEQ multiplex PCR. The repertoire has 150,000 to 200,000 clones, about 90% of them found once; the top ten carry more than 2.5%. Sample: PBMCs. The receptors come from a woman under 30 in good health and CMV-seropositive. The CDR3 runs from the conserved cysteine through the conserved F or W. D genes are given only for firm matches. Clone sizes are given selectively: once, few, many, or a class where the clone is expanded.

j_call | v_call | clone_size | d_call | cdr3_nt | cdr3_aa
TRBJ2-1 | TRBV1 | - | - | TGCACCAAAAAAAAAGACAGGGGGCGTAGGAATGAGCAGTTCTTC | CTKKKDRGRRNEQFF
TRBJ2-7 | TRBV5-1 | - | - | TGCGCCAGCAGCTTCGACGGGAGTGTGGCCGAGCAGTACTTC | CASSFDGSVAEQYF
TRBJ1-2 | TRBV28 | - | TRBD1 | TGTGCCAGCAGTTTATGGCAGGGGGCAGGGGGCCTCTATGGCTACACCTTC | CASSLWQGAGGLYGYTF
TRBJ2-1 | TRBV10-2 | - | TRBD2 | TGCGCCAGCAGTGAGGCTGGGGGAGGGGACTACAATGAGCAGTTCTTC | CASSEAGGGDYNEQFF
TRBJ2-3 | TRBV29-1 | - | TRBD2 | TGCAGCGTAGGGGCTAGCGGGATCACAGATACGCAGTATTTT | CSVGASGITDTQYF
TRBJ2-3 | TRBV11-3 | - | - | TGTGCCAGCAGCCTAGGGACAACGGGCACAGATACGCAGTATTTT | CASSLGTTGTDTQYF
TRBJ2-1 | TRBV15 | - | TRBD1 | TGTGCCACCAGCAGAGATCTGACAGGGCGCACCTACAATGAGCAGTTCTTC | CATSRDLTGRTYNEQFF
TRBJ1-4 | TRBV4-1 | - | - | TGCGCCAGCAGCCAAATAGAGAGGTCAACTAATGAAAAACTGTTTTTT | CASSQIERSTNEKLFF
TRBJ2-5 | TRBV7-8 | - | - | TGTGCCAGCAGACGGTCGCGGGAGACCCAGTACTTC | CASRRSRETQYF
TRBJ2-5 | TRBV5-1 | once | TRBD2 | TGCGCCAGCAGCGCGGAGACTAGCGGGAGGAGCGAGACCCAGTACTTC | CASSAETSGRSETQYF
TRBJ2-3 | TRBV5-1 | - | TRBD2 | TGCGCCAGCAGCTTGGCCGGGACTAGCGGGGGTTTAAGCACAGATACGCAGTATTTT | CASSLAGTSGGLSTDTQYF
TRBJ2-2 | TRBV19 | - | TRBD2 | TGTGCCAGTAGCCGACTAGCGGGAGGAGGCGGGGAGCTGTTTTTT | CASSRLAGGGGELFF
TRBJ1-1 | TRBV14 | - | TRBD1 | TGTGCCAGCAGCCAAGTCCGGCTGGGACAGGGGGCGAACACTGAAGCTTTCTTT | CASSQVRLGQGANTEAFF
TRBJ2-5 | TRBV2 | - | - | TGTGCCAGCAGTGATGGAGGGGTTCAAGAGACCCAGTACTTC | CASSDGGVQETQYF
TRBJ1-4 | TRBV7-6 | - | - | TGTGCCAGCAGCAAAAACCGACAGGACCTACTGTTTTTT | CASSKNRQDLLFF
TRBJ2-5 | TRBV6-6 | - | - | TGTGCCAGCAGATTCACCATACGGGGAATCAGAGAGACCCAGTACTTC | CASRFTIRGIRETQYF
TRBJ2-2 | TRBV5-4 | - | TRBD2 | TGTGCCACATCTAGCGGGACTGTTCCCGGGGAGCTGTTTTTT | CATSSGTVPGELFF
TRBJ1-2 | TRBV7-8 | - | - | TGTGCCAGCAGCTACGGGGATCGGTATGGCTACACCTTC | CASSYGDRYGYTF
TRBJ2-3 | TRBV7-2 | - | TRBD2 | TGTGCCAGCAGCCCGAAACGACTAGCGTACCAGCCTAGCACAGATACGCAGTATTTT | CASSPKRLAYQPSTDTQYF
TRBJ1-2 | TRBV29-1 | - | TRBD1 | TGCAGCGTCTCAAATAGCGGGACAGGGTCTATTATCCCCTATGGCTACACCTTC | CSVSNSGTGSIIPYGYTF
TRBJ1-2 | TRBV6-6 | - | - | TGTGCCAGCAGAGACCCGGGACAAAACTATGGCTACACCTTC | CASRDPGQNYGYTF
TRBJ2-5 | TRBV5-4 | - | TRBD1 | TGTGCCAGCAGCAGGGGACAGGGGGAAGAGACCCAGTACTTC | CASSRGQGEETQYF
TRBJ1-5 | TRBV28 | - | - | TGTGCCAGCAGTTACCTCGGGACACAGGGTACTCAGCCCCAGCATTTT | CASSYLGTQGTQPQHF
TRBJ1-2 | TRBV5-1 | - | - | TGCGCCAGCAGCTTAAGTACGGCTCAGGGGTATGGCTACACCTTC | CASSLSTAQGYGYTF
TRBJ2-7 | TRBV28 | - | - | TGTGCCAGCAGTTTTCCCGCGAAGGCAGGCAACGAGCAGTACTTC | CASSFPAKAGNEQYF
TRBJ2-2 | TRBV29-1 | - | - | TGCAGCGTTGGCAGGGGCGGCTCCGGGGAGCTGTTTTTT | CSVGRGGSGELFF
TRBJ1-1 | TRBV6-6 | - | TRBD1 | TGTGCCAGCATCCGACAGGGGACCACTGAAGCTTTCTTT | CASIRQGTTEAFF
TRBJ2-7 | TRBV28 | - | TRBD1 | TGTGCCAGCAGTTTATTAGGCCCTCCGACAGGGGCCTTCCACGAGCAGTACTTC | CASSLLGPPTGAFHEQYF
TRBJ1-6 | TRBV5-1 | few | TRBD1 | TGCGCCAGCAGCTTGGGGGGACAGCTTAATTCACCCCTCCACTTT | CASSLGGQLNSPLHF
TRBJ2-3 | TRBV1 | - | - | TGCACCGCCCTAATTCTAGCGGGGTTACCCGCTAGCACAGATACGCAGTATTTT | CTALILAGLPASTDTQYF
TRBJ2-2 | TRBV28 | - | TRBD1 | TGTGCCAGCAGTTCCCGCCCGGGACAGATAACAGGGGAGCTGTTTTTT | CASSSRPGQITGELFF